This T cell receptor (beta chain) stems from a study of PD-1 blockade in classical Hodgkin lymphoma. Study observations and caveats: Although disease activity or prior therapy may be involved, causes of the repertoire differences remain undefined. A significant rise in TCR diversity was seen by C4D1 for CD4+ cells but not for CD8+ cells. Patients with a complete response exhibited baseline diversity comparable to newly diagnosed patients.

Only in-frame clones appear in the TCRdb table, and some are missing; sequencing was by immunoSEQ multiplex PCR. The data show approximately 98,000 clones, nearly 90% seen once. All trial patients relapsed after autologous stem cell transplantation. Reported best responses ranged across complete response, partial response or progressive disease. For this clone: Its antigen is unknown.

Germline assignment: CDR1 SNHLY and CDR2 FYNNEI. This CDR3 comprises 11 residues. Trimming pared 4 bases from V and 4 bases from J, leaving 5 bases between. The V gene is TRBV2, the J gene TRBJ2-7; maybe TRBD2 (5 bases). This specimen consisted of peripheral blood mononuclear cells (PBMCs), obtained before the second cycle of nivolumab. The sequence was obtained from a human donor with classical Hodgkin lymphoma. The CDR3 region is CASSAGYEQYF. The CDR3 DNA reads as TGTGCCAGCAGTGCGGGGTACGAGCAGTACTTC.